One T cell receptor beta chain is described in this entry. This clonotype showed up many times. Its antigen is currently not known. No much larger clonotype is one base removed from it; base qualities were not supplied. The library was built by means of multiplex PCR. The reads were generated on an Illumina HiSeq 4000. TCR beta libraries were built with iRepertoire HTBI primers and Arm-PCR amplification of CDR3 regions. PCR products were gel purified before sequencing. Under the source paper's analysis protocol: Across samples, roughly 60 TRBV and 13 to 15 TRBJ segments were identified and used for gene usage analysis of CDR3 amino acid clonotypes. COPE and FqMerger were used to merge the filtered high-quality paired reads into contigs. Contigs were aligned with BLAST to IMGT TRBV, TRBD and TRBJ reference genes, and CDR3 was defined per IMGT. Clonotypes above 0.1% frequency were classified as highly expanded clones. Repertoire diversity was measured by Shannon entropy, and V-J evenness by the Gini coefficient. Public clonotypes were defined as clonotypes shared by more than one individual. The public reads were quality trimmed at Q25 with fastp and then assembled into clones with MiXCR by TCRdb, keeping productive beta chains. Each entry merges the rows of one CDR3 protein and shows their most common DNA and genes. The V and J calls shown here were made by TCRdb, not taken from the authors' results. The sample profile shows hundreds of thousands of distinct CDR3 sequences; less than 25% of them were found once. The ten largest make up more than 20% of the sample.

The source of the sample is a study of regulatory T cells in long-lasting Graves disease (dated by TCRdb to the early 2020s). Some background on the complete study: Persistent Graves' disease was defined as persistently positive TSH receptor autoantibodies together with antithyroid drug treatment for over 5 years. Peripheral blood TCR sequencing and RNA sequencing compared persistent Graves' disease patients with newly diagnosed Graves' disease patients. The study was conducted in China and was registered as a clinical trial. TCR sequencing covered about 13 persistent and about 20 newly diagnosed Graves' disease patients, some 35 samples in total. In the clinical cohort, patients with persistent Graves' disease had used antithyroid drugs for an average of around 9.9 years. Overall study outcomes, separate from this receptor: Because the primary lesion, thyroid tissue, could not be accessed, the study looked at peripheral blood alone. Lower TCR Shannon entropy and fewer highly expanded clones were observed in persistent Graves' disease patients than in newly diagnosed patients, which suggested clonal expansion. Persistent disease showed preferential use of TRBV28, TRBJ1-2 and TRBJ2-5, whereas newly diagnosed disease favored TRBV20-1 and TRBJ2-1. Only the TCR beta chain was sequenced and analyzed. A larger number of public clonotypes was shared among persistent patients (more than 2,500) than among newly diagnosed patients (about 990). The authors noted that the small sample size was a limitation that may lower accuracy.

The CDR3, cysteine through phenylalanine, is 14 amino acids long. Only the CDR3 DNA is retained, 42 bases long and in frame from the first base. The junction shows trimming of 4 bases on V and 6 bases on J, and the gene matches do not reach 6 bases of it. CDR1 SGHTA and CDR2 FQGNSA are derived from the germline V gene. Per the publication, the time point label means: persistent/refractory GD, antithyroid drugs over 5 years with positive TRAb. For both TCR sequencing and RNA sequencing, RNA was extracted from PBMCs using TRIzol. Graves' disease was diagnosed according to American Thyroid Association guidelines. The patients came from an endocrinology department in Xi'an, China. Each patient gave about 10 milliliters of peripheral blood, collected in an EDTA anticoagulant tube. PBMCs were isolated by Ficoll Paque Plus density gradient separation without further T cell sorting. An Agilent 2100 Bioanalyzer and agarose gel were used to check RNA quality, and a NanoDrop 2000 was used to measure RNA concentration.

The sequence joins TRBV7-2 to TRBJ1-5; 7 central bases correspond to TRBD1. Sequencing used peripheral blood mononuclear cells (PBMCs), obtained when the disease was refractory, from a patient treated with antithyroid drugs. This sequence originates from a female donor with Graves disease. The CDR3 has the sequence CASSSRTGTQPQHF. The DNA sequence is as follows: TGTGCCAGCAGCTCCCGGACAGGAACTCAGCCCCAGCATTTT.